Reported below is one TCR beta chain. Its antigen is undetermined. These data originate in a study of OX40 agonist ivuxolimab in advanced cancers. Overall study: Among those treated, three patients had partial responses, one with hepatocellular carcinoma and two with cutaneous melanoma. Study-level points and caveats: Still undetermined is the antigen specificity of the expanded peripheral T cells.

The V gene lost 3 bases and the J gene lost 0 bases, with 8 bases spanning the gap. CDR3 length equals 15 residues. The V gene's germline CDR1 is WNHNN and CDR2 SYGVQD (reference sequence). Data came from immunoSEQ multiplex PCR; TCRdb stores just in-frame clones and leaves some out. The sample shows about 31,000 clones, roughly 79% of them seen only once. People who had autoimmune disease history or systemic immunosuppression were excluded. The sequencing here drew on CD4+ or CD8+ T cells sorted from blood, taken in a trial of the OX40 agonist ivuxolimab. This chain joins TRBV10-1 and TRBJ2-2; D gene uncertain. This clonotype originated in an adult with an advanced solid tumor such as melanoma, head and neck, liver or kidney cancer. The CDR3 DNA follows: TGCGCCAGCAGTGATGGTATCCCGAACACCGGGGAGCTGTTTTTT. Amino acids: CASSDGIPNTGELFF.